The 16 T cell receptor beta chains reported below all come from one sample, sequenced in a study of response to subunit inactivated influenza vaccine. TCRdb reprocessed the RT-PCR reads with MiXCR, giving one entry per CDR3 protein. The sample consists of under 200,000 distinct CDR3 sequences, 11% of them appearing once. The source was non-naive T cells sorted from PBMCs, collected 35 to 45 days after vaccination. The receptors originated from a man aged 50 or older who received an inactivated influenza vaccine.

This clonotype was observed many times. This chain joins TRBV10-3 and TRBJ2-2; D not resolved. V was shortened by 2 bases and J by 4 bases, with 2 bases between the two germline ends. This CDR3 comprises 12 residues. CDR1 is ENHRY and CDR2 is SYGVKD in the germline V gene. The DNA of the CDR3 is TGTGCCATCAGTGAGGGCACCGGGGAGCTGTTTTTT. Protein: CAISEGTGELFF.

The sample holds many counts of this clonotype. V usage is TRBV14 and J usage is TRBJ2-1; no clear D gene. Germline loops: CDR1 SGHDN, CDR2 FVKESK. Trimming shortened V by 6 bases and J by 9 bases, and 15 bases separated the two germline ends. CDR3 length: 13 amino acids. The chain's CDR3 is CASRPVETVEQFF. The DNA of the CDR3 is TGTGCCAGCAGACCCGTCGAGACGGTTGAGCAGTTCTTC.

In its sample, this clonotype was seen a few times. The chain carries TRBV11-2 and TRBJ2-1; D is tentatively TRBD1 or TRBD2 (6 bases each). Trimming left V 6 bases short and J 8 bases short, with 11 bases between. Germline lookup yields CDR1 SGHAT and CDR2 FQNNGV. This CDR3 comprises 12 residues. CDR3 sequence reads: CASRMGGDEQFF. The CDR3 bases are TGTGCCAGCAGGATGGGGGGCGATGAGCAGTTCTTC.

This clonotype was detected a few times. The CDR3 loop reads CASSLGQLLYNEQFF. The CDR3 DNA follows: TGTGCCAGCAGCCTAGGACAGCTCCTGTACAATGAGCAGTTCTTC. The rearrangement joins TRBV7-6 to TRBJ2-1; maybe TRBD1 (6 bases). Germline V gene lookup returns CDR1 SGHVS and CDR2 FNYEAQ. Trimming shortened V by 5 bases and J by 4 bases, and 15 bases separated the two germline ends. The CDR3 sequence is 15 residues long.

There are many counts of this clonotype. The chain joins TRBV20-1 to TRBJ2-3; D not certain. There are 11 residues in the CDR3. V was cut by 1 base and J by 4 bases, with 3 bases left in between. Germline values: CDR1 DFQATT, CDR2 SNEGSKA (reference sequence). CDR3 amino acids: CSARVADTQYF. The CDR3 coding sequence is TGCAGTGCTAGAGTAGCAGATACGCAGTATTTT.

The gene calls are TRBV4-3 and TRBJ2-5, with TRBD2 matching over 10 bases. The CDR3 has 19 residues. Germline CDR1 reads LGHNA; CDR2 reads YSLEER. V lost 1 base to trimming and J lost 0 bases; unmatched junction nucleotides: 11. CDR3 nucleotide sequence: TGCGCCAGCAGCCAAGTTCCTATTACTAGCGGGGAGTACCAAGAGACCCAGTACTTC. It yields the protein CASSQVPITSGEYQETQYF.

This clonotype was observed at least ten times. This rearrangement joins TRBV9 to TRBJ1-2; tentatively, D is TRBD1 (5 bases). The ends were cut back, 2 bases at V and 0 bases at J, with 11 bases in the middle. Germline values: CDR1 SGDLS, CDR2 YYNGEE. CDR3 length equals 15 residues. The CDR3 DNA follows: TGTGCCAGCAGCGTGGGGGGAGATTCTAACTATGGCTACACCTTC. This sequence encodes CASSVGGDSNYGYTF.

This clonotype has at least ten counts. The chain employs TRBV15 and TRBJ2-3, with D possibly matching TRBD2 (7 bases). V was trimmed by 5 bases and J by 1 base, leaving 16 bases between them. From germline, CDR1 is LNHNV and CDR2 YYDKDF (reference sequence). This CDR3 has 16 residues. The CDR3 is CATSSRLAGGTDTQYF. Written as DNA, the CDR3 is TGTGCCACCAGCTCCCGACTAGCAGGGGGCACAGATACGCAGTATTTT.

This clonotype has ten or more counts. The V gene is TRBV5-1, the J gene TRBJ1-1, with D perhaps TRBD1 (5 bases). Germline values: CDR1 SGHRS, CDR2 YFSETQ. V lost 1 base and J 4 bases, leaving 14 bases between the germline ends. The CDR3 has 15 residues. CDR3 sequence (DNA): TGCGCCAGCAGCTTGAGCATCGGGGCGGTCACTGAAGCTTTCTTT. Translated: CASSLSIGAVTEAFF.

Only a few counts were recorded for this clonotype. V is TRBV20-1 and J is TRBJ2-2; D remains ambiguous. V was trimmed by 0 bases and J by 4 bases, leaving 9 bases between them. The V gene's germline CDR1 is DFQATT and CDR2 SNEGSKA (reference sequence). This CDR3 has 14 residues. The CDR3 bases are TGCAGTGCTAGAGATTTCGGCGGCACCGGGGAGCTGTTTTTT. As protein: CSARDFGGTGELFF.

This clonotype was observed many times. The V call is TRBV6-2 or TRBV6-3, the J call TRBJ2-7, with unresolved D. Trimming cost V 8 bases and J 9 bases, with 11 bases left between them. Germline V gene lookup returns CDR1 MNHEY and CDR2 SVGEGT. The CDR3 totals 10 residues. CDR3 amino acids: CASGQLRQYF. In DNA, the CDR3 is TGTGCCAGCGGGCAATTGAGGCAGTACTTC.

The J gene is TRBJ1-5, the V gene TRBV6-6; D is possibly TRBD1 (5 bases). CDR1 is MNHNY and CDR2 is SVGAGI in the germline V gene (reference sequence). This CDR3 contains 13 residues. V was pared by 5 bases and J by 5 bases, with 10 bases between. The CDR3 region is CASSTGGDQPQHF. DNA for the CDR3: TGTGCCAGCAGTACAGGTGGAGATCAGCCCCAGCATTTT.

This clonotype came up many times. The V call is TRBV12-3 or TRBV12-4, the J call TRBJ2-7; perhaps TRBD1 as D (6 bases). V lost 5 bases and J 1 base, leaving 12 bases between the germline ends. This CDR3 is 14 amino acids long. CDR3 sequence: CASSLETGSYEQYF. DNA of the CDR3: TGTGCCAGCAGTCTGGAGACAGGTTCCTACGAGCAGTACTTC.

This clonotype was counted at least ten times. The rearrangement uses TRBV7-9 and TRBJ1-1; possibly TRBD1 for D (5 bases). CDR1 and CDR2 (germline): SEHNR, FQNEAQ (reference sequence). CDR3 length: 15 residues. Trimming stripped 4 bases from V and 4 bases from J, with 16 bases between. This chain's CDR3 is CASSSTQDRITEAFF. For the CDR3, the DNA is TGTGCCAGCAGCTCAACACAGGACCGGATCACTGAAGCTTTCTTT. The variable domain in full, completed from reference TRBV7-9 and TRBJ1-1, reads DTGVSQNPRHKITKRGQNVTFRCDPISEHNRLYWYRQTLGQGPEFLTYFQNEAQLEKSRLLSDRFSAERPKGSFSTLEIQRTEQGDSAMYLCASSSTQDRITEAFFGQGTRLTVV.

This clonotype came up a few times. V is TRBV10-3 and J is TRBJ2-1; 7 nucleotides align to TRBD1. From germline, CDR1 is ENHRY and CDR2 SYGVKD. The CDR3 contains 12 residues. After removal of 5 bases from V and 6 bases from J, the junction contained 1 base not matched to a gene. In nucleotides, the CDR3 is TGTGCCATCAGTACAGGGGCCAATGAGCAGTTCTTC. Its protein product is CAISTGANEQFF.

The CDR3 is CASSLEGTTGGEETQYF. The CDR3 DNA reads TGTGCCAGCAGCTTAGAAGGAACGACAGGGGGCGAAGAGACCCAGTACTTC. The chain links TRBV7-6 to TRBJ2-5; 10 nucleotides line up with TRBD1. The germline gives CDR1 SGHVS, CDR2 FNYEAQ. Losses at the gene ends were 1 base for V and 3 bases for J; bases not matched to a gene: 8. This CDR3 is built from 17 residues.